This is a list of T cell receptor beta chains from one sample in a study of blood T cell repertoires in COVID-19. TCRdb keeps only in-frame clones here, not all; method: immunoSEQ multiplex PCR. Of approximately 400,000 clones detected, approximately 89% appear once; the ten largest clones hold 1% to 1.5%. Source material: PBMCs or T cells enriched from blood (not recorded which). These TCRs come from a man aged 25 to 40 who had recovered from COVID-19. CDR3s include the opening cysteine and the closing phenylalanine or tryptophan. D genes are given only for firm matches. Rows may omit the clone size; those that give it use once, few, many or a size class.

abundance: .
d_gene: .
v_gene: TRBV7-2
j_gene: TRBJ1-3
CDR3nt: TGTGCCAGCAGCTTAAGAGGGTCTGGAAACACCATATATTTT
CDR3aa: CASSLRGSGNTIYF

abundance: once
d_gene: TRBD1
v_gene: TRBV5-1
j_gene: TRBJ1-4
CDR3nt: TGCGCCAGCAGGGGGACAGGGATTGAAAAACTGTTTTTT
CDR3aa: CASRGTGIEKLFF

abundance: .
d_gene: TRBD1
v_gene: TRBV9
j_gene: TRBJ1-1
CDR3nt: TGTGCCAGCAGCGTAGAGGGGGCGGGCACTGAAGCTTTCTTT
CDR3aa: CASSVEGAGTEAFF

abundance: .
d_gene: .
v_gene: TRBV6-2/TRBV6-3
j_gene: TRBJ1-1
CDR3nt: TGTGCCAGCAGTTACTCAGGGGGAGCTTTCTTT
CDR3aa: CASSYSGGAFF

abundance: .
d_gene: .
v_gene: TRBV19
j_gene: TRBJ1-6
CDR3nt: TGTGCCACTGGGGAGGGGTGGAGATCACCCCTCCACTTT
CDR3aa: CATGEGWRSPLHF

abundance: .
d_gene: TRBD1
v_gene: TRBV29-1
j_gene: TRBJ1-4
CDR3nt: TGCAGCGTTTCGACAGGGGTAAGGGAAAAACTGTTTTTT
CDR3aa: CSVSTGVREKLFF

abundance: .
d_gene: TRBD2
v_gene: TRBV6-2/TRBV6-3
j_gene: TRBJ2-4
CDR3nt: TGTGCCAGCAGCCTTTTGGGGGGGTCGGGGCACATTCAGTACTTC
CDR3aa: CASSLLGGSGHIQYF

abundance: .
d_gene: .
v_gene: TRBV10-3
j_gene: TRBJ1-4
CDR3nt: TGTGCCATCAGGGCGGGGGACCATGAAAAACTGTTTTTT
CDR3aa: CAIRAGDHEKLFF

abundance: .
d_gene: TRBD1
v_gene: TRBV9
j_gene: TRBJ1-2
CDR3nt: TGTGCCAGCAGCCCCCACACAGGGGATGGCTACACCTTC
CDR3aa: CASSPHTGDGYTF

abundance: .
d_gene: .
v_gene: TRBV4-1
j_gene: TRBJ1-2
CDR3nt: TGCGCCAGCAGCCCCGGACAGAGCACTAACTATGGCTACACCTTC
CDR3aa: CASSPGQSTNYGYTF

abundance: once
d_gene: .
v_gene: TRBV6-2/TRBV6-3
j_gene: TRBJ1-4
CDR3nt: TGTGCCAGCAGTTACTCGACGACAAGGAATGAAAAACTGTTTTTT
CDR3aa: CASSYSTTRNEKLFF

abundance: .
d_gene: TRBD1
v_gene: TRBV7-2
j_gene: TRBJ1-2
CDR3nt: TGTGCCAGCAGCTTAGCGCAGGACAGGGGGAATGGCTACACCTTC
CDR3aa: CASSLAQDRGNGYTF

abundance: .
d_gene: .
v_gene: TRBV18
j_gene: TRBJ1-4
CDR3nt: TGTGCCAGCTCACCGTCGGGGATACGGGAAAAACTGTTTTTT
CDR3aa: CASSPSGIREKLFF

abundance: .
d_gene: TRBD1
v_gene: TRBV6-5
j_gene: TRBJ2-7
CDR3nt: TGTGCCGGTATGAGGGGGCCCTACTCCTACGAGCAGTACTTC
CDR3aa: CAGMRGPYSYEQYF

abundance: .
d_gene: .
v_gene: TRBV30
j_gene: TRBJ1-2
CDR3nt: TGTGCCTGGAACGGTCTTGAAAGATATGGCTACACCTTC
CDR3aa: CAWNGLERYGYTF

abundance: .
d_gene: TRBD2
v_gene: TRBV4-2
j_gene: TRBJ2-4
CDR3nt: TGTGCCAGCAGTCAAACCCCGGGACTAGCGGGGGGGCACAAAAACATTCAGTACTTC
CDR3aa: CASSQTPGLAGGHKNIQYF